The 16 T cell receptor beta chains below come from one sample, sequenced in a study of blood T cell repertoires in COVID-19. Data came from immunoSEQ multiplex PCR; TCRdb stores just in-frame clones and leaves some out. The table includes about 220,000 clones, 82% detected once. The specimen was peripheral blood. The receptors here all came from a woman aged 65 to 85 with COVID-19, enrolled during active disease.

V usage is TRBV5-1 and J usage is TRBJ1-4; 11 nucleotides match TRBD1. CDR1 is SGHRS and CDR2 is YFSETQ in the germline V gene. With 7 bases clipped from V and 6 bases from J, the junction kept 2 bases outside the gene matches. The CDR3 covers 13 residues. The CDR3 reads CASAGQGDEKLFF. The CDR3 coding sequence is TGCGCCAGCGCGGGACAGGGGGATGAAAAACTGTTTTTT.

This chain links TRBV5-4 with TRBJ2-3; TRBD2 matches at 12 bases. Trimming took 5 bases from V and 1 from J; bases not matched to a gene: 2. From germline, CDR1 is SGHNT and CDR2 YYREEE (reference sequence). This CDR3 has 15 residues. For the CDR3, the DNA is TGTGCCAGCAGTAGGACTAGCGGGGGCACAGATACGCAGTATTTT. Protein: CASSRTSGGTDTQYF.

The rearrangement joins TRBV5-4 to TRBJ1-4, with D possibly matching TRBD1 (6 bases). The length of the CDR3 is 14 residues. Germline lookup yields CDR1 SGHNT and CDR2 YYREEE (reference sequence). Trimming stripped 4 bases from V and 3 bases from J, with 10 bases between. The CDR3 DNA is TGTGCCAGCAGCACAGGGAGCTCTAATGAAAAACTGTTTTTT. Its protein is CASSTGSSNEKLFF.

This clone appeared a single time. The chain recombines TRBV7-2 with TRBJ2-2, with a tentative D call TRBD2 (7 bases). V was pared by 7 bases and J by 7 bases, with 13 bases between. Germline-derived CDR1 and CDR2 are SGHTA and FQGNSA. This CDR3 is built from 13 residues. DNA of the CDR3: TGTGCCAGCACGGGGGGCGCAGGCGGGGAGCTGTTTTTT. Translating it yields CASTGGAGGELFF. Filled out from reference TRBV7-2 and TRBJ2-2, the complete variable domain reads GAGVSQSPSNKVTEKGKDVELRCDPISGHTALYWYRQSLGQGLEFLIYFQGNSAPDKSGLPSDRFSAERTGGSVSTLTIQRTQQEDSAVYLCASTGGAGGELFFGEGSRLTVL.

V and J are TRBV7-2 and TRBJ1-4, with D hard to call. The CDR3 consists of 13 residues. Trimming took off 5 bases at V and 4 bases at J, with 8 bases between the two ends. Germline V CDR1 and CDR2: SGHTA, FQGNSA. The CDR3, as DNA: TGTGCCAGCAGCGTGATAGTTAATGAAAAACTGTTTTTT. This gives the protein CASSVIVNEKLFF.

The chain combines TRBV4-1 with TRBJ2-1, with 8 bases identical to TRBD1. Germline V gene sequence: CDR1 MGHRA, CDR2 YSYEKL. The V gene end was trimmed by 6 bases and the J gene end by 9 bases; junction bases not matched to a gene: 16. The CDR3 runs 16 residues. In DNA, the CDR3 is TGCGCCAGCAGTCGTAACAGGGGGGACGGTTTCGGTGAGCAGTTCTTC. Amino acids: CASSRNRGDGFGEQFF.

The chain has TRBV24-1 and TRBJ2-7; no clear D gene. CDR1 is KGHDR and CDR2 is SFDVKD in the germline V gene. Trimming cost V 7 bases and J 2 bases, with 14 bases left between them. The CDR3 is 14 amino acids. CDR3 sequence reads: CATSHPRQPYEQYF. The CDR3 DNA follows: TGTGCCACCAGCCATCCGAGGCAGCCCTACGAGCAGTACTTC.

The V and J genes are TRBV19 and TRBJ1-2; 8 nucleotides match TRBD1. J was trimmed by 4 bases and V by 5 bases; bases with no gene match: 9. From germline, CDR1 is LNHDA and CDR2 SQIVND (reference sequence). The CDR3 length is 15 residues. The CDR3 region is CASSRGQEKIYGYTF. In DNA form, the CDR3 reads TGTGCCAGTAGTCGGGGACAGGAGAAGATCTATGGCTACACCTTC.

This chain uses TRBV6-5 with TRBJ2-7; perhaps TRBD2 as D (5 bases). The CDR3 is 14 amino acids. Germline CDR1 is MNHEY and CDR2 is SVGAGI. The V gene lost 4 bases and the J gene lost 2 bases, with 12 bases spanning the gap. The CDR3 bases are TGTGCCAGCAGTTTGGCCTTGACTACCTACGAGCAGTACTTC. This codes for CASSLALTTYEQYF.

Concerning this clone: The sample has other DNA sequences that encode this CDR3 too. The chain links TRBV19 to TRBJ2-1; 10 bases agree with TRBD1. Losses at the gene ends were 1 base for V and 7 bases for J; bases not matched to a gene: 7. Germline-derived CDR1 and CDR2 are LNHDA and SQIVND (reference sequence). The CDR3 runs to 16 residues. The CDR3 reads CASSIGPGQGSNEQFF. CDR3 DNA: TGTGCCAGTAGTATAGGGCCGGGACAGGGGTCGAATGAGCAGTTCTTC. Variable domain in full (rest from reference TRBV19 and TRBJ2-1): DGGITQSPKYLFRKEGQNVTLSCEQNLNHDAMYWYRQDPGQGLRLIYYSQIVNDFQKGDIAEGYSVSREKKESFPLTVTSAQKNPTAFYLCASSIGPGQGSNEQFFGPGTRLTVL.

The chain couples TRBV6-4 to TRBJ1-3, with TRBD1 identical over 7 bases. The CDR3 length is 17 residues. Losses at the gene ends were 5 bases for V and 4 bases for J; bases not matched to a gene: 14. CDR1 is MRHNA, CDR2 SNTAGT, per germline. The CDR3 sequence is CASSSRHAGTEGNTIYF. CDR3 bases: TGTGCCAGCAGTAGCCGCCACGCCGGGACAGAAGGAAACACCATATATTTT.

The chain links TRBV5-1 to TRBJ2-1; 7 bases are a match to TRBD1. Germline CDR1 is SGHRS and CDR2 is YFSETQ. This CDR3 spans 14 amino acids. J lost 7 bases, V lost 0 bases, and 4 bases had no gene match. The CDR3 loop is CASSLGDSQNEQFF. CDR3 DNA sequence: TGCGCCAGCAGCTTGGGGGACAGCCAAAATGAGCAGTTCTTC.

This clone came up once. The chain carries TRBV28 and TRBJ2-5, with TRBD1 identical over 9 bases. The CDR3 extends over 15 amino acids. The trim removed 5 bases at V and 0 bases at J, leaving 4 bases unmatched. Germline V gene sequence: CDR1 MDHEN, CDR2 SYDVKM. The CDR3 bases are TGTGCCAGCAGTCCGGACAGGGGCAACCAAGAGACCCAGTACTTC. It encodes CASSPDRGNQETQYF.

The chain has TRBV6-6 and TRBJ2-7; 9 bases are a match to TRBD2. The V gene's germline CDR1 is MNHNY and CDR2 SVGAGI (reference sequence). V lost 1 base and J lost 5; bases outside the gene matches: 3. The CDR3 consists of 14 residues. CDR3 protein: CASSYFGGRDEQYF. CDR3 nucleotides: TGTGCCAGCAGTTACTTTGGCGGGAGGGACGAGCAGTACTTC.

The V call is TRBV25-1, the J call TRBJ1-4; D is ambiguous. The CDR3 has 15 amino acids. V lost 5 bases and J 4 bases, leaving 14 bases between the germline ends. In germline, CDR1 is MGHDK, CDR2 SYGVNS. CDR3 sequence (DNA): TGTGCCAGCAGTACTAGGGCCGATTATAATGAAAAACTGTTTTTT. Translating gives CASSTRADYNEKLFF.

V and J are TRBV5-1 and TRBJ2-3; the D gene is possibly TRBD2 (7 bases). CDR1 and CDR2 (germline): SGHRS, YFSETQ. This CDR3 spans 14 amino acids. Trimming left V 5 bases short and J 4 bases short, with 14 bases between. As DNA, the CDR3 is TGCGCCAGCAGGAGGGGGGGAAACCCAGATACGCAGTATTTT. This encodes CASRRGGNPDTQYF.